This TCR beta chain was sequenced for a study of blood T cell repertoires in COVID-19. Across the whole study: Samples representing acute and convalescent COVID-19 were sourced from the United States, Italy and Spain. The analysed material was cDNA or gDNA that came from T cells, B-cell-depleted T cells, or PBMCs.

Original analysis: It was from reference gene primer amplification that nucleated cell counts were estimated. TCRdb's table, derived via immunoSEQ multiplex PCR, lists solely in-frame clones and lacks some. V, J and clone size are taken as reported in that table, and D and trimming were inferred from the DNA itself. The sample lists about 39,000 clones, approximately 96% occurring once. This TCR came from a human donor with active COVID-19. The donor label of this sample is uncertain. Sequencing was performed on peripheral blood.

CDR3 coding DNA: TGTGCCAGCAGTGGCCCCCGGGACTACAACGAGCAGTACTTC. It is translated as CASSGPRDYNEQYF. The genes are TRBV2 and TRBJ2-7, with TRBD2 identical over 7 bases. Trimming cost V 4 bases and J 5 bases; bases outside gene matches: 8. The germline CDR1 and CDR2 sequences are SNHLY and FYNNEI. The CDR3 is 14 residues long.